Sequencing of this T cell receptor beta chain was carried out in a study of blood T cell repertoires in COVID-19. Method: immunoSEQ multiplex PCR; TCRdb's copy keeps in-frame clones and lacks some. Of nearly 110,000 clones detected, 60% to 80% appear once; the ten largest clones hold more than 0.8%. The sequenced sample consisted of peripheral blood. This sequence originates from a human donor with acute or convalescent COVID-19. The donor label of this sample is uncertain.

This CDR3 is CASSSTGYEQYF. CDR3 nucleotides: TGCGCCAGCAGCTCTACAGGGTACGAGCAGTACTTC. The chain joins TRBV5-1 to TRBJ2-7; the D gene is possibly TRBD1 (6 bases). There are 12 residues in the CDR3. V shed 3 bases and J shed 4 bases, with 8 bases lying between them. Germline V gene sequence: CDR1 SGHRS, CDR2 YFSETQ.